Described below is a single T cell receptor beta chain sequence and its context. This record belongs to a study of T cell changes during pregnancy in multiple sclerosis. The CDR3 runs to 15 residues. Trimming took 3 bases from V and 9 from J, leaving 18 bases between them. From germline, CDR1 is LNHNV and CDR2 YYDKDF (reference sequence). Produced via immunoSEQ multiplex PCR; TCRdb's table is partial and in-frame only. This table holds 39,000 or so clones, 90% found once. V usage is TRBV15 and J usage is TRBJ2-1; TRBD1 might be the D (5 bases). The clonotype originates from a female donor with multiple sclerosis, enrolled in a pregnancy study. This sample comprised CD8+ T cells from peripheral blood mononuclear cells, obtained in the first trimester of pregnancy. The CDR3 spells CATSSFWTPWGEQFF. The CDR3 nucleotides read TGTGCCACCAGCAGCTTCTGGACACCATGGGGTGAGCAGTTCTTC.